A selection of T cell receptor beta chains follows, all from one sample in a study of T cell changes during pregnancy in multiple sclerosis. Generated by immunoSEQ multiplex PCR, the TCRdb table keeps only in-frame clones and is missing some. Of just under 65,000 clones listed, about nine tenths are singletons. The material was peripheral blood, obtained after pregnancy. These receptors were collected from a female donor in good health, enrolled as a control in a pregnancy study. Each CDR3 is given with its conserved first and last residue. A D gene is named only where the DNA matches it firmly. The size entry is marked missing in some rows and otherwise reads once, few, many or a size class.

V: TRBV4-2
size: .
D: TRBD1
J: TRBJ1-1
CDR3: CASSLDRVNTEAFF
DNA: TGTGCCAGCAGCTTGGACAGGGTAAACACTGAAGCTTTCTTT

V: TRBV27
size: .
D: TRBD1
J: TRBJ1-5
CDR3: CASSFDRDSNQPQHF
DNA: TGTGCCAGCAGTTTCGACAGGGATAGCAATCAGCCCCAGCATTTT

V: TRBV6-6
size: .
D: .
J: TRBJ1-4
CDR3: CASSYNAGTTNEKLFF
DNA: TGTGCCAGCAGTTACAACGCGGGGACAACTAATGAAAAACTGTTTTTT

V: TRBV30
size: .
D: .
J: TRBJ1-2
CDR3: CAWSVQGEGGYTF
DNA: TGTGCCTGGAGTGTACAAGGGGAGGGAGGCTACACCTTC

V: TRBV6-5
size: .
D: .
J: TRBJ1-6
CDR3: CASSPGPRSSPLHF
DNA: TGTGCCAGCAGCCCTGGCCCACGGAGTTCACCCCTCCACTTT

V: TRBV18
size: .
D: .
J: TRBJ2-2
CDR3: CASSQDRPQGTGELFF
DNA: TGTGCCAGCTCACAAGACAGGCCACAGGGCACCGGGGAGCTGTTTTTT

V: TRBV6-1
size: .
D: .
J: TRBJ1-2
CDR3: CASSEGGGYGYTF
DNA: TGTGCCAGCAGTGAAGGGGGGGGCTATGGCTACACCTTC

V: TRBV27
size: .
D: TRBD1
J: TRBJ2-3
CDR3: CASSSGQGDTQYF
DNA: TGTGCCAGCAGTTCCGGACAGGGCGATACGCAGTATTTT

V: TRBV4-3
size: .
D: TRBD1
J: TRBJ1-2
CDR3: CASSQANPGGSGGYTF
DNA: TGCGCCAGCAGCCAAGCTAACCCAGGGGGATCGGGCGGCTACACCTTC

V: TRBV19
size: .
D: .
J: TRBJ2-3
CDR3: CASIDSSYTDTQYF
DNA: TGTGCCAGTATTGACAGTTCTTACACAGATACGCAGTATTTT

V: TRBV6-1
size: .
D: TRBD1
J: TRBJ2-7
CDR3: CASRGQEKGPYEQYF
DNA: TGTGCCAGCAGGGGACAGGAAAAAGGACCTTACGAGCAGTACTTC

V: TRBV7-2
size: .
D: .
J: TRBJ2-6
CDR3: CASSLTGSGANVLTF
DNA: TGTGCCAGCAGCTTAACGGGTTCTGGGGCCAACGTCCTGACTTTC

V: TRBV4-2
size: .
D: .
J: TRBJ2-3
CDR3: CASSQEGSAGSDTQYF
DNA: TGTGCCAGCAGCCAAGAGGGGAGTGCAGGCTCAGATACGCAGTATTTT

V: TRBV2
size: .
D: .
J: TRBJ1-2
CDR3: CASSELSYGYTF
DNA: TGTGCCAGCAGTGAACTCAGCTATGGCTACACCTTC

V: TRBV9
size: few
D: .
J: TRBJ1-1
CDR3: CASSVDSFSLEAFF
DNA: TGTGCCAGCAGCGTCGACAGCTTCTCGCTTGAAGCTTTCTTT

V: TRBV5-5
size: .
D: .
J: TRBJ2-1
CDR3: CASSPGGLGSYNEQFF
DNA: TGTGCCAGCAGCCCTGGAGGGCTAGGATCCTACAATGAGCAGTTCTTC

V: TRBV7-9
size: .
D: .
J: TRBJ1-3
CDR3: CASRQDSLLLHSGNTIYF
DNA: TGTGCCAGCAGACAGGACAGCCTCCTCCTTCACTCTGGAAACACCATATATTTT

V: TRBV10-3
size: .
D: .
J: TRBJ2-5
CDR3: CAISDLETQYF
DNA: TGTGCCATCAGTGACTTAGAGACCCAGTACTTC

V: TRBV27
size: .
D: .
J: TRBJ1-1
CDR3: CASSTPNTEAFF
DNA: TGTGCCAGCAGTACACCGAACACTGAAGCTTTCTTT

V: TRBV7-2
size: .
D: .
J: TRBJ2-2
CDR3: CASSSGLPRTGELFF
DNA: TGTGCCAGCAGCTCGGGACTTCCGAGGACCGGGGAGCTGTTTTTT

V: TRBV9
size: .
D: .
J: TRBJ1-4
CDR3: CASSVAGQGHEKLFF
DNA: TGTGCCAGCAGCGTAGCAGGGCAGGGGCATGAAAAACTGTTTTTT

V: TRBV19
size: .
D: TRBD2
J: TRBJ2-3
CDR3: CASSSGGGTTDTQYF
DNA: TGTGCCAGTAGTAGCGGGGGAGGCACCACAGATACGCAGTATTTT

V: TRBV9
size: once
D: .
J: TRBJ2-3
CDR3: CASSTGGEDTQYF
DNA: TGTGCCAGCAGCACCGGGGGTGAGGATACGCAGTATTTT

V: TRBV5-1
size: .
D: TRBD2
J: TRBJ2-1
CDR3: CASSSGLAGNNEQFF
DNA: TGCGCCAGCAGCTCAGGACTAGCGGGGAACAATGAGCAGTTCTTC

V: TRBV9
size: .
D: TRBD1
J: TRBJ1-1
CDR3: CASSVGTGGANTEAFF
DNA: TGTGCCAGCAGCGTGGGGACAGGGGGCGCGAACACTGAAGCTTTCTTT

V: TRBV2
size: .
D: .
J: TRBJ1-5
CDR3: CATTSSNQPQHF
DNA: TGTGCAACAACATCTAGCAATCAGCCCCAGCATTTT

V: TRBV5-5
size: .
D: TRBD1
J: TRBJ2-5
CDR3: CASSLDALGGRKTQYF
DNA: TGTGCCAGCAGCTTGGACGCTCTAGGGGGCAGGAAGACCCAGTACTTC

V: TRBV5-6
size: .
D: .
J: TRBJ1-3
CDR3: CASSLVSSGNTIYF
DNA: TGTGCCAGCAGCTTGGTATCCTCTGGAAACACCATATATTTT

V: TRBV6-6
size: once
D: TRBD1
J: TRBJ2-7
CDR3: CASIRGQGESSYEQYF
DNA: TGTGCCAGCATTAGGGGACAGGGTGAAAGCTCCTACGAGCAGTACTTC

V: TRBV5-1
size: .
D: .
J: TRBJ1-1
CDR3: CASRNSGGTEAFF
DNA: TGCGCCAGCAGGAACAGCGGCGGCACTGAAGCTTTCTTT

V: TRBV11-3
size: .
D: TRBD1
J: TRBJ1-2
CDR3: CASSLTGTGSGYTF
DNA: TGTGCCAGCAGCCTCACCGGGACAGGAAGTGGCTACACCTTC

V: TRBV5-1
size: .
D: .
J: TRBJ2-3
CDR3: CASSLVSGSTDTQYF
DNA: TGCGCCAGCAGCTTGGTTAGCGGTAGCACAGATACGCAGTATTTT

V: TRBV6-5
size: .
D: .
J: TRBJ1-3
CDR3: CASSSITASGNTIYF
DNA: TGTGCCAGCAGCTCTATTACAGCATCTGGAAACACCATATATTTT

V: TRBV19
size: .
D: TRBD1
J: TRBJ1-1
CDR3: CASKQGANTEAFF
DNA: TGTGCCAGTAAACAGGGGGCAAACACTGAAGCTTTCTTT

V: TRBV4-3
size: .
D: TRBD2
J: TRBJ2-1
CDR3: CASSPRGALEGEQFF
DNA: TGCGCCAGCAGCCCGCGGGGGGCCCTGGAGGGTGAGCAGTTCTTC

V: TRBV7-9
size: .
D: .
J: TRBJ1-2
CDR3: CASSLGYQEKNYGYTF
DNA: TGTGCCAGCAGCTTAGGGTATCAGGAAAAAAACTATGGCTACACCTTC

V: TRBV7-3
size: .
D: TRBD2
J: TRBJ2-7
CDR3: CASSQLSGGRNEQYF
DNA: TGTGCCAGCAGCCAACTTTCGGGGGGTAGAAACGAGCAGTACTTC

V: TRBV30
size: .
D: .
J: TRBJ1-3
CDR3: CAWSEGHLSGNTIYF
DNA: TGTGCCTGGAGTGAGGGGCACCTCTCTGGAAACACCATATATTTT

V: TRBV5-4
size: .
D: TRBD1
J: TRBJ2-7
CDR3: CASSHPDRNEQYF
DNA: TGTGCCAGCAGCCACCCGGACAGGAACGAGCAGTACTTC

V: TRBV30
size: once
D: TRBD2
J: TRBJ2-5
CDR3: CAWSVGASGGAQETQYF
DNA: TGTGCCTGGAGTGTAGGGGCCAGCGGGGGGGCCCAAGAGACCCAGTACTTC

V: TRBV5-4
size: .
D: TRBD1
J: TRBJ1-2
CDR3: CASSYRGQGGYGYTF
DNA: TGTGCCAGCAGCTACAGGGGACAGGGGGGATATGGCTACACCTTC

V: TRBV5-5
size: .
D: .
J: TRBJ1-5
CDR3: CASSLDSHQPQHF
DNA: TGTGCCAGCAGCTTGGATTCTCATCAGCCCCAGCATTTT

V: TRBV2
size: .
D: TRBD1
J: TRBJ2-2
CDR3: CASSGTGGGGELFF
DNA: TGTGCCAGCAGTGGGACAGGGGGCGGCGGGGAGCTGTTTTTT

V: TRBV2
size: .
D: TRBD1
J: TRBJ2-5
CDR3: CASRYQTGKQETQYF
DNA: TGTGCCAGCAGGTACCAGACAGGGAAGCAGGAGACCCAGTACTTC

V: TRBV7-7
size: few
D: TRBD1
J: TRBJ1-5
CDR3: CASSLDRDQPQHF
DNA: TGTGCTAGCAGCTTGGACAGGGACCAGCCCCAGCATTTT

V: TRBV27
size: .
D: .
J: TRBJ1-2
CDR3: CASSLGGSYGYTF
DNA: TGTGCCAGCAGCCTAGGGGGTTCCTATGGCTACACCTTC

V: TRBV5-5
size: .
D: .
J: TRBJ2-5
CDR3: CASSGGAVQETQYF
DNA: TGTGCCAGCAGCGGCGGGGCAGTTCAAGAGACCCAGTACTTC

V: TRBV15
size: .
D: .
J: TRBJ2-7
CDR3: CATSRAETEQYF
DNA: TGTGCCACCAGCAGAGCTGAGACAGAGCAGTACTTC

V: TRBV4-3
size: .
D: TRBD2
J: TRBJ2-1
CDR3: CASSQTSGGAHEQFF
DNA: TGCGCCAGCAGCCAAACTAGCGGGGGGGCCCATGAGCAGTTCTTC

V: TRBV19
size: .
D: TRBD1
J: TRBJ1-1
CDR3: CASSTPGTGGVGAFEAFF
DNA: TGTGCCAGTAGTACCCCCGGGACAGGGGGCGTAGGAGCCTTTGAAGCTTTCTTT

V: TRBV7-6
size: once
D: TRBD1
J: TRBJ2-2
CDR3: CASSQDRGNTGELFF
DNA: TGTGCCAGCAGCCAGGACAGGGGGAACACCGGGGAGCTGTTTTTT